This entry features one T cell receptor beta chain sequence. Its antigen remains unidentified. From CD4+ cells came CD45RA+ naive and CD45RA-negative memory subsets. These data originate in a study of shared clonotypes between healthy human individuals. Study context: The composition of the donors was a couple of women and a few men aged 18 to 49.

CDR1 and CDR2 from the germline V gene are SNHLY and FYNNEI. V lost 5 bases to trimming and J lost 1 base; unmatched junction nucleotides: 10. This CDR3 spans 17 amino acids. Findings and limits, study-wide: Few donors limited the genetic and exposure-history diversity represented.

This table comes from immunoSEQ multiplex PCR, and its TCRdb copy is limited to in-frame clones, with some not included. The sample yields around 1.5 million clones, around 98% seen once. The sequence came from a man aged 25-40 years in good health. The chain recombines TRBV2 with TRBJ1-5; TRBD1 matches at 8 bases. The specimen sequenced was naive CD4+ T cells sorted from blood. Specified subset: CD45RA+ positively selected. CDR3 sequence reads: CASSFSMDRVSNQPQHF. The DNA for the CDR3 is TGTGCCAGCAGTTTTTCGATGGACAGGGTGAGCAATCAGCCCCAGCATTTT. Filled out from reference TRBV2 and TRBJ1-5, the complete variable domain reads EPEVTQTPSHQVTQMGQEVILRCVPISNHLYFYWYRQILGQKVEFLVSFYNNEISEKSEIFDDQFSVERPDGSNFTLKIRSTKLEDSAMYFCASSFSMDRVSNQPQHFGDGTRLSIL.